What follows describes a single TCR beta chain. Its antigen is still unknown. This CDR3 is built from 15 residues. The V and J ends lost 2 bases and 5 bases respectively, with 12 bases between them. Germline CDR1 and CDR2: MNHEY and SVGAGI. This entry belongs to a study of T-cell memory formation after mild COVID-19. Researchers used 5'RACE with constant-segment primers to make TCR alpha and TCR beta cDNA libraries that carry sample barcodes and UMIs. TCRdb analysed the 5' RACE reads with MiXCR anew, one entry per CDR3 protein. The sample records fewer than 350,000 distinct CDR3 sequences, roughly 13% being singletons. Findings and caveats of the study: That cross-reactive memory joined was suggested by some responding clones appearing in pre-infection memory. In second-wave clones peaking day 37, SARS-CoV-2 specificity remained unconfirmed.

Material for sequencing was PBMCs or a T cell subset sorted from them (not recorded which). The clonotype was recovered from a man younger than 35 who had mild COVID-19 (a few samples of this study predate the infection). Cell type and time point are not known. The chain links TRBV6-5 to TRBJ2-2; perhaps TRBD1 as D (5 bases). The CDR3 spells CASSYRRTHTGELFF. The CDR3, as DNA: TGTGCCAGCAGTTACCGAAGGACACATACCGGGGAGCTGTTTTTT.